This T cell receptor (beta chain) appears in the sequencing data of a study of cytomegalovirus exposure and HLA in healthy donors. There are 15 residues in the CDR3. Germline CDR1 reads SGHTA; CDR2 reads FQGNSA. V dropped 4 bases and J dropped 2 bases, with 12 bases sitting between them. General study findings and limits: Further analysis was carried out later, and it showed several of the most significant clusters appearing linked to common viral pathogens.

PCR employed 60 Vbeta and 13 Jbeta primers. Profiling relied on immunoSEQ multiplex PCR, and the TCRdb table lists in-frame clones only, not all of them. The table lists about 120,000 clones, 82% of them singletons. As for this clone: Its antigen is undetermined.

The gene calls are TRBV7-2 and TRBJ1-5, with D possibly being TRBD1 (6 bases). Input material: PBMCs. The clonotype originates from a male donor in good health and CMV-seropositive. CDR3 sequence: CASSWNYRGNQPQHF. In DNA, the CDR3 is TGTGCCAGCAGCTGGAATTACAGGGGCAATCAGCCCCAGCATTTT.